The subject of this entry is one TCR beta chain. The library labeled individual cDNA molecules by adding unique molecular identifiers to them. TCRdb reprocessed the RACE reads with MiXCR, giving one entry per CDR3 protein. The sample holds 380,000 or so distinct CDR3 sequences, approximately 4.4% seen once. Specified time point: patch test 1, 2 weeks after DPC sensitization. Specified treatment: therapeutic diphenylcyclopropenone sensitization with weekly scalp DPC. V dropped 3 bases and J dropped 5 bases, with 9 bases sitting between them. This CDR3 is 13 amino acids long. CDR1 and CDR2 from the germline V gene are KGHSH and LQKENI. This entry comes from a study of human T cells and chemical hapten exposure.

V and J are TRBV18 and TRBJ2-3, with D hard to call. The specimen comprised whole blood, sampled in connection with sensitization to the hapten diphenylcyclopropenone (DPC). The TCR comes from a woman aged 45-60 years with alopecia areata. Some clones in this sample may be carry-over from other donors' samples. The CDR3 nucleotides are TGTGCCAGCTCACCGTTACCTGGAGATACGCAGTATTTT. It specifies CASSPLPGDTQYF.